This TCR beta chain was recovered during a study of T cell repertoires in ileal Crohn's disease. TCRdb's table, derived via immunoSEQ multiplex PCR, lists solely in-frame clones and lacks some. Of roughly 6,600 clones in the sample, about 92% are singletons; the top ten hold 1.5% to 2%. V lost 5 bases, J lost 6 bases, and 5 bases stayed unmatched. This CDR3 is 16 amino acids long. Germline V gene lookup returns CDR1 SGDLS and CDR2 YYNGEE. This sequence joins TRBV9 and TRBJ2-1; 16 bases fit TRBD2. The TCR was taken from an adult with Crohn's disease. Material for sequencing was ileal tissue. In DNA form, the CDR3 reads TGTGCCAGCAGAAGGGGACTAGCGGGAGGGGGCAATGAGCAGTTCTTC. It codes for CASRRGLAGGGNEQFF.